This T cell receptor (beta chain) was profiled in a study of T-cell reconstitution after alpha-beta-depleted transplantation in children. Trimming took 6 bases from V and 5 from J; bases not matched to a gene: 12. The CDR3 runs to 15 residues. Germline-derived CDR1 and CDR2 are MNHEY and SMNVEV (reference sequence). Preparation of the TCRbeta library involved a method that used unique molecular identifiers. TCRdb fed the PCR reads into MiXCR, producing one record per CDR3 protein. Of about 610,000 distinct CDR3 sequences in the sample, 10% were seen once. The sample in question was PBMCs from the stem cell graft donor, obtained from the stem cell graft. The receptor's source is a human donor who donated a stem cell graft to a child with acute myeloid leukemia. The chain couples TRBV27 to TRBJ2-5; 7 nucleotides align to TRBD1. CDR3 bases: TGTGCCAGCAGCCAACAGGGGCGCTGGAGGGAGACCCAGTACTTC. Its translation: CASSQQGRWRETQYF.